Below, one T cell receptor (beta chain) is given with its context. Antigen unknown. V lost 7 bases and J 11 bases, leaving 28 bases between the germline ends. The CDR3 spans 16 residues. The data belong to a study of T-cell memory formation after mild COVID-19. 5'RACE with constant-segment primers yielded barcoded, UMI-tagged TCR alpha and TCR beta cDNA libraries. MiXCR, applied by TCRdb to the 5' RACE reads, yields one record per CDR3 protein. The sample includes some 150,000 distinct CDR3 sequences, about a fifth seen only once; the top ten take 2% to 2.5%. General study points: Within pre-infection memory, some responding clones were found, suggesting cross-reactive memory joined. Among contracting clones, CD4+ were mainly CM/EM and CD8+ enriched in EMRA.

V and J are TRBV23-1 and TRBJ2-3, with D possibly being TRBD2 (6 bases). TRBV23-1 is given ORF status, its function remaining uncertain. The sample taken for sequencing was PBMCs or a T cell subset sorted from them (not recorded which). The TCR was taken from an adult woman who had mild COVID-19 (a few samples of this study predate the infection). Cell type and time point are not known. DNA of the CDR3: TGCGCCAGCATCGTGCCGACTAGAGGGCACCACAGAAGGCAGTATTTT. As protein: CASIVPTRGHHRRQYF.